This T cell receptor beta chain was documented in a study of control samples from healthy donors and cancer patients. CDR1 and CDR2 from the germline V gene are LNHDA and SQIVND (reference sequence). The CDR3 length is 16 residues. The V segment lost 3 bases and the J segment 4 bases; nucleotides outside the gene matches: 5. Only in-frame clones appear in the TCRdb table, and some are missing; sequencing was by immunoSEQ multiplex PCR. The sample contains about 170,000 clones, 93% of which appear only once. The genes are TRBV19 and TRBJ2-6; 8 bases map to TRBD2. The sequenced sample was blood. This TCR derives from a woman in her fifties or sixties in good health. The CDR3 loop is CASSMLAGSGANVLTF. The CDR3 DNA follows: TGTGCCAGTAGTATGTTAGCGGGGTCCGGGGCCAACGTCCTGACTTTC. Using reference TRBV19 and TRBJ2-6 for the parts outside the CDR3, the full variable domain is DGGITQSPKYLFRKEGQNVTLSCEQNLNHDAMYWYRQDPGQGLRLIYYSQIVNDFQKGDIAEGYSVSREKKESFPLTVTSAQKNPTAFYLCASSMLAGSGANVLTFGAGSRLTVL.